This is a list of T cell receptor beta chains from one sample in a study of beta chain features in type 1 diabetes. TCRdb keeps only in-frame clones here, not all; method: immunoSEQ multiplex PCR. The sample lists under 900,000 clones, under 20% occurring once. The sample taken for sequencing was naive CD4+ T cells from blood. These receptors all stem from a woman between 18 and 29 years old in good health. The CDR3 runs from the conserved cysteine through the conserved F or W. The order of the fields is V gene, J gene, D gene, clone size, CDR3 DNA, CDR3 protein. D genes are given only for firm matches. Only some rows state a clone size, as once, few, many or a class for expanded clones.

TRBV5-4	TRBJ2-1	NA	NA	TGTGCCAGCAGCCAGGACGCAGCCGCCGAGCAGTTCTTC	CASSQDAAAEQFF
TRBV29-1	TRBJ2-3	NA	NA	TGCAGCGTCTGGGGGAAGGGGTTTACAGATACGCAGTATTTT	CSVWGKGFTDTQYF
TRBV7-9	TRBJ2-7	NA	NA	TGTGCCAGCAGCTTCAGGGGCGCGGCTTCGGGGGAGCAGTACTTC	CASSFRGAASGEQYF
TRBV2	TRBJ2-7	TRBD2	few	TGTGCCAGCAGTGGATTCCAGCGGGGGACCCTAGGCTCCTACGAGCAGTACTTC	CASSGFQRGTLGSYEQYF
TRBV21-1	TRBJ2-7	NA	NA	NA	CASSKIGHGDRYSCEQYF
TRBV18	TRBJ2-3	NA	few	TGTGCCAGCTCACCTGGTCCTAAGCGGGTCGCTAGCACAGATACGCAGTATTTT	CASSPGPKRVASTDTQYF
TRBV10-3	TRBJ2-1	NA	NA	TGTGCCATCGGAGAATTGAACGAGAACAATGAGCAGTTCTTC	CAIGELNENNEQFF
TRBV7-2	TRBJ2-5	NA	few	TGTGCCAGCAGCTTAGCGCCCTCGGAGACCCAGTACTTC	CASSLAPSETQYF
TRBV10-3	TRBJ2-7	TRBD1	few	TGTGCCATCAGTCGCGGGACAGGGCTCTTCGGCGAGCAGTACTTC	CAISRGTGLFGEQYF
TRBV2	TRBJ2-4	NA	NA	TGTGCCAGCAGTGACAGGGATCTAGCCAAAAACATTCAGTACTTC	CASSDRDLAKNIQYF
TRBV18	TRBJ2-1	NA	NA	TGTGCCAGCTCATTTGGTCCGGTAAAAAGGGAGCAGTTCTTC	CASSFGPVKREQFF
TRBV7-9	TRBJ1-3	NA	NA	TGTGCCAGCAGCTATACCGGGACAACCGCTGGAAACACCATATATTTT	CASSYTGTTAGNTIYF